The sequence of this T cell receptor (beta chain) was determined in a study of neurological immune-mediated disorders. Findings and caveats of the study: When the repertoires were grouped phylogenetically, those of 18 of the 34 multiple sclerosis patients came together in a single cluster of related CDR3 sequences, which points to a possible repertoire-level signature.

Per germline, CDR1 DFQATT and CDR2 SNEGSKA (reference sequence). This CDR3 contains 15 residues. V shed 3 bases, J shed 3 bases, and the junction held 3 bases outside the gene matches. This clonotype was seen at least ten times. Its specificity is unknown. TCRdb used MiXCR to reprocess the 5' RACE reads, holding one entry per CDR3 protein. The sample records tens of thousands of distinct CDR3 sequences, 4.5% to 7% being singletons. The source of this sequence is a woman under 30 with multiple sclerosis. This chain links TRBV20-1 with TRBJ2-3; 13 bases are shared with TRBD2. Material for sequencing was CD4+ T cells from blood. In DNA, the CDR3 is TGCAGTGCTAGGGGGACTAGCGGGGAAACAGATACGCAGTATTTT. This codes for CSARGTSGETDTQYF.